This TCR beta chain was sequenced in a study of PD-1 blockade in classical Hodgkin lymphoma. Study-level results: At baseline, newly diagnosed patients reportedly showed less TCR diversity than healthy donors. The study found complete responders had baseline diversity similar to newly diagnosed patients.

This clone is judged medium-sized. Its matching antigen is unknown. V was cut by 5 bases and J by 2 bases, with 13 bases left in between. Germline assignment: CDR1 MNHNS and CDR2 SASEGT. The CDR3 has 15 residues. Clones were read by immunoSEQ multiplex PCR, and TCRdb kept only the in-frame ones, dropping some. The repertoire holds about 47,000 clones, with nearly 80% as singletons. Described time point: cycle 4 day 1 (C4D1), after less than seven weeks of nivolumab. Following autologous stem cell transplantation, relapse occurred in every patient, and exposure to brentuximab vedotin varied. Relapsed/refractory classical Hodgkin lymphoma patients had complete, partial or progressive responses.

The receptor was isolated from a human donor with classical Hodgkin lymphoma. V and J are TRBV6-1 and TRBJ1-5; perhaps TRBD1 as D (5 bases). The material sequenced was peripheral blood mononuclear cells (PBMCs), taken before the fourth cycle of nivolumab. CDR3 loop: CASSLLGAGNQPQHF. The CDR3 DNA reads as TGTGCCAGCAGTCTGCTCGGGGCAGGCAATCAGCCCCAGCATTTT.